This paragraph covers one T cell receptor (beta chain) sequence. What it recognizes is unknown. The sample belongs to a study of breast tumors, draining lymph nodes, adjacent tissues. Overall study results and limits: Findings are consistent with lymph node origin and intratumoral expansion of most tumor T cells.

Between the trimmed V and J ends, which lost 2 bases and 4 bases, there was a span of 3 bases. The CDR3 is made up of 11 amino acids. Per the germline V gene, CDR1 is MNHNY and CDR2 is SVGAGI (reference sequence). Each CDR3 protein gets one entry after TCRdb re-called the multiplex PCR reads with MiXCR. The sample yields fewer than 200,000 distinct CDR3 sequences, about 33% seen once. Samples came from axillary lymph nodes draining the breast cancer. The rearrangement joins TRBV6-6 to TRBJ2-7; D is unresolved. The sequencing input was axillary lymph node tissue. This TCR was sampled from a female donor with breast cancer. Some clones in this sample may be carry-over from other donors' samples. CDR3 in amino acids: CASSYTYEQYF. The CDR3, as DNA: TGTGCCAGCAGTTACACTTACGAGCAGTACTTC.